The rows below give T cell receptor beta chains drawn from one sample of a study of blood T cell repertoires in COVID-19. Sequencing was performed with immunoSEQ multiplex PCR; in TCRdb, only in-frame clones are kept and a portion is missing. The data contain approximately 270,000 clones, roughly 85% of them singletons. The sequenced sample was PBMCs or T cells enriched from blood (not recorded which). The receptors were gathered from a woman in her 30s who had recovered from COVID-19. Both conserved end residues are part of each CDR3. A D gene is named only where the DNA matches it firmly. For some rows the clone size is stated as once, few or many, or as a class when expanded; others skip it.

v_gene,d_gene,j_gene,abundance,CDR3aa,CDR3nt
TRBV5-8,TRBD1,TRBJ1-1,NA,CASSSYRGHGAEAFF,TGTGCCAGCAGCTCCTACAGGGGGCATGGGGCTGAAGCTTTCTTT
TRBV7-2,NA,TRBJ2-5,NA,CASSASRDSKTQYF,TGTGCCAGCAGCGCCTCCCGGGACTCCAAGACCCAGTACTTC
TRBV4-2,NA,TRBJ1-1,NA,CASSQDRGREAFF,TGTGCCAGCAGCCAAGACAGGGGACGTGAAGCTTTCTTT
TRBV19,TRBD1,TRBJ1-2,once,CASSTTGANYGYTF,TGTGCCAGTAGTACCACAGGGGCCAACTATGGCTACACCTTC
TRBV12-5,NA,TRBJ1-1,NA,CASGFGRGGTEAFF,TGTGCTAGTGGTTTCGGCAGGGGTGGGACTGAAGCTTTCTTT
TRBV6-1,NA,TRBJ1-2,NA,CASSQGNYGYTF,TGTGCCAGCAGTCAGGGAAACTATGGCTACACCTTC
TRBV4-1,NA,TRBJ1-1,NA,CASSQAGYTEAFF,TGCGCCAGCAGCCAAGCGGGGTACACTGAAGCTTTCTTT
TRBV3-1/TRBV3-2,TRBD2,TRBJ2-3,NA,CASSQAGTSSTDTQYF,TGTGCCAGCAGCCAAGCCGGGACTAGTAGCACAGATACGCAGTATTTT
TRBV7-2,TRBD1,TRBJ2-5,NA,CASSLQGVAETQYF,TGTGCCAGCAGCCTCCAGGGGGTAGCGGAGACCCAGTACTTC
TRBV30,NA,TRBJ2-3,NA,CAWNRYTDTQYF,TGTGCCTGGAATCGGTACACAGATACGCAGTATTTT
TRBV11-2,NA,TRBJ1-2,NA,CASSFRAHYGYTF,TGTGCCAGCAGCTTCAGGGCCCACTATGGCTACACCTTC
TRBV19,TRBD2,TRBJ2-2,NA,CASSFRVAGSTGELFF,TGTGCCAGTAGTTTCCGGGTAGCGGGAAGCACCGGGGAGCTGTTTTTT
TRBV6-6,NA,TRBJ2-1,NA,CASRSGTWGEQFF,TGTGCCAGCCGGAGCGGGACATGGGGTGAGCAGTTCTTC
TRBV29-1,NA,TRBJ2-3,NA,CSVEGGSGPQYTQYF,TGCAGCGTTGAAGGGGGTAGCGGCCCACAATATACGCAGTATTTT
TRBV28,TRBD1,TRBJ2-1,NA,CASSSPRGQGAWNEQFF,TGTGCCAGCAGTTCCCCCCGCGGACAGGGGGCTTGGAATGAGCAGTTCTTC
TRBV28,NA,TRBJ1-1,NA,CASPSEVTEAFF,TGTGCCAGCCCGTCAGAAGTCACTGAAGCTTTCTTT
TRBV28,TRBD1,TRBJ2-7,NA,CASTPIGTGKSYEQYF,TGTGCCAGCACTCCTATCGGGACAGGGAAATCCTACGAGCAGTACTTC
TRBV11-2,TRBD1,TRBJ1-4,NA,CASSLGLGTALNEKLFF,TGTGCCAGCAGCTTAGGCCTCGGGACAGCTCTTAATGAAAAACTGTTTTTT
TRBV10-3,TRBD2,TRBJ2-1,NA,CAVRLAGNYNEQFF,TGTGCCGTCAGACTAGCGGGAAACTACAATGAGCAGTTCTTC
TRBV12-3/TRBV12-4,NA,TRBJ1-5,NA,CASSSRGGQPQHF,TGTGCCAGCAGTTCCCGAGGGGGTCAGCCCCAGCATTTT
TRBV28,TRBD2,TRBJ2-3,NA,CASSHFYSGGVWGTDTQYF,TGTGCCAGCAGTCACTTTTATAGCGGGGGGGTGTGGGGCACAGATACGCAGTATTTT
TRBV29-1,TRBD1,TRBJ1-2,few,CSVDLYPGQAPPGHYGYTF,TGCAGCGTTGATTTGTACCCGGGACAGGCGCCTCCAGGGCACTATGGCTACACCTTC
TRBV7-8,NA,TRBJ1-5,NA,CASSSTGPQHF,TGTGCCAGCAGCTCCACTGGGCCCCAGCATTTT
TRBV5-1,TRBD1,TRBJ1-5,NA,CASRSGTGEQPQHF,TGCGCCAGCAGGTCCGGGACAGGGGAACAGCCCCAGCATTTT
TRBV3-1/TRBV3-2,TRBD1,TRBJ1-1,NA,CASSRSGTGGTEAFF,TGTGCCAGCAGTCGTTCCGGGACAGGGGGCACTGAAGCTTTCTTT
TRBV29-1,TRBD1,TRBJ2-7,NA,CSVGPDRDPLEEQYF,TGCAGCGTTGGACCGGACAGGGACCCTCTCGAGGAGCAGTACTTC
TRBV12-3/TRBV12-4,NA,TRBJ2-3,NA,CASSETLDTQYF,TGTGCCAGCAGTGAGACTCTTGATACGCAGTATTTT
TRBV28,TRBD2,TRBJ2-3,NA,CASSDPPGTSGFGPRDTQYF,TGTGCCAGCAGCGATCCGCCCGGGACTAGCGGGTTTGGGCCCAGAGATACGCAGTATTTT
TRBV7-9,NA,TRBJ2-1,NA,CASSPQFGDYNEQFF,TGTGCCAGCAGCCCCCAATTCGGGGACTACAATGAGCAGTTCTTC
TRBV2,NA,TRBJ2-1,NA,CASSEAPYLAQFF,TGTGCCAGCAGTGAAGCGCCTTATTTGGCGCAGTTCTTC
TRBV24-1,NA,TRBJ2-7,NA,CATSDSYEQYF,TGTGCCACCAGTGATTCTTACGAGCAGTACTTC
TRBV6-1,NA,TRBJ1-1,NA,CASSDGYREEAFF,TGTGCCAGCAGTGATGGGTACCGGGAGGAAGCTTTCTTT
TRBV7-2,NA,TRBJ2-1,NA,CASSSIHNEQFF,TGTGCCAGCAGCTCCATCCACAATGAGCAGTTCTTC